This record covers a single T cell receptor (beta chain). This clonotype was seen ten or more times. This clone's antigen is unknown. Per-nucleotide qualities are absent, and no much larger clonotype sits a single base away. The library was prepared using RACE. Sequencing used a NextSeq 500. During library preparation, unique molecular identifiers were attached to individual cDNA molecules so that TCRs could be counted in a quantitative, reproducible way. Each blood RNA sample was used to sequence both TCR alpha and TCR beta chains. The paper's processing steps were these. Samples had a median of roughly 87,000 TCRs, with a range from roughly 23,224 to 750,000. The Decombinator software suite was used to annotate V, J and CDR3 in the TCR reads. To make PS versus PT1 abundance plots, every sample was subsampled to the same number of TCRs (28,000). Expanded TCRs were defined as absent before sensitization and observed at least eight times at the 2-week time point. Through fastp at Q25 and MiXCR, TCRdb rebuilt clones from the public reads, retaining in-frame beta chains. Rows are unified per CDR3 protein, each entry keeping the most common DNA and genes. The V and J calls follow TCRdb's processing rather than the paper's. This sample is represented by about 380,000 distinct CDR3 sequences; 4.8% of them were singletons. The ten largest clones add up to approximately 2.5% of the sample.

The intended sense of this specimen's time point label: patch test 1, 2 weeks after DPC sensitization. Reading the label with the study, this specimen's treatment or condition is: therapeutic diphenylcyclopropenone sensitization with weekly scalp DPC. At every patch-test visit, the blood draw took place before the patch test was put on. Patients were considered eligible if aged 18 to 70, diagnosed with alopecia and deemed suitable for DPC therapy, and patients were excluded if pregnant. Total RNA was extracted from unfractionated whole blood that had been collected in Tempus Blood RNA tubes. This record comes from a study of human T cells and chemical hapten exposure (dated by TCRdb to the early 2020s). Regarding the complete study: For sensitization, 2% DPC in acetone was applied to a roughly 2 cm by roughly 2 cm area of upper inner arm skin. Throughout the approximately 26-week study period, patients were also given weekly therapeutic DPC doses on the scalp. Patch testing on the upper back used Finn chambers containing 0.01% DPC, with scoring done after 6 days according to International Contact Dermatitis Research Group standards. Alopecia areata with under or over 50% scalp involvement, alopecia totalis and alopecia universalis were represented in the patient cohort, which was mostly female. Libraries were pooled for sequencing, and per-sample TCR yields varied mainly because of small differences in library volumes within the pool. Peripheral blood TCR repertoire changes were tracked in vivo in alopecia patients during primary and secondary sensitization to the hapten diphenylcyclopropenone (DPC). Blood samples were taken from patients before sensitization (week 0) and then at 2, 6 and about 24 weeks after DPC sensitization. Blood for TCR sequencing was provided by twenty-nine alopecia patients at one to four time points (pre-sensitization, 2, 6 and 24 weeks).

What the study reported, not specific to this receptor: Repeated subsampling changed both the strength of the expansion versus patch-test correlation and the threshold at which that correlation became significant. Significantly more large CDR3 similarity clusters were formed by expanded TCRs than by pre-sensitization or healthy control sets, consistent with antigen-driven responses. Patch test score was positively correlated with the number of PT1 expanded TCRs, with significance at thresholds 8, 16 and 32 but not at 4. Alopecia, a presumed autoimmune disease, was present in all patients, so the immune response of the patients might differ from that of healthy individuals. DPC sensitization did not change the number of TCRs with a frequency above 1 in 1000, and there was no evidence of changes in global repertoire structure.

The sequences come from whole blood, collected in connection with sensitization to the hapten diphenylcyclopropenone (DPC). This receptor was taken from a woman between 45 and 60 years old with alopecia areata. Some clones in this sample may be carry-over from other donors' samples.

The CDR3 sequence is CASSRTISSYEQYF. Here is the DNA: TGTGCCAGCAGTCGGACTATCAGCTCCTACGAGCAGTACTTC. The V gene is TRBV4-2 and the J gene is TRBJ2-7; a tentative D match to TRBD2 spans 6 bases. Per the germline V gene, LGHNA is the CDR1 and YNFKEQ is the CDR2. The junction carries 12 bases between V and J, which are trimmed by 6 bases and 0 bases respectively. The CDR3 numbers 14 residues from cysteine through phenylalanine. Only the CDR3 part of the read is kept: 42 bases, read in frame from the first base.